A selection of T cell receptor beta chains follows, all from one sample in a study of CD8+CD57+ T cells in acquired aplastic anemia. MiXCR, applied by TCRdb to the reads, yields one record per CDR3 protein. The sample has approximately 170,000 distinct CDR3 sequences, around 47% seen once. Sequencing was done on a sample of sorted CD4+, CD8+, or CD8+CD57+ T cells (not recorded which) from PBMCs. The receptor set was obtained from a human donor with aplastic anemia. Each CDR3 is given with its conserved first and last residue. Fields, in order: V gene, clone size, CDR3 length, J gene, D gene, CDR3 DNA, CDR3 protein. D genes are given only for firm matches. Clone size, where shown, is once, few, many, or a class for clones that have expanded.

V: TRBV9; size: many; length: 13; J: TRBJ1-1; D: TRBD1; DNA: TGTGCCAGCAGCGTAACAGGGGGCGCTGGAGCTTTCTTT; CDR3: CASSVTGGAGAFF
V: TRBV5-1; size: many; length: 14; J: TRBJ1-3; D: .; DNA: TGCGCCAGCAGCTTGGACAACTCTGGAAACACCATATATTTT; CDR3: CASSLDNSGNTIYF
V: TRBV10-3; size: .; length: 15; J: TRBJ2-1; D: TRBD2; DNA: TGTGCCATCAGTGAGTCGACTAGCGGGAGTAATGAGCAGTTCTTC; CDR3: CAISESTSGSNEQFF
V: TRBV6-6; size: once; length: 11; J: TRBJ2-7; D: .; DNA: TGTGCCAGCAGTAGTAACCACGAGCAGTACTTC; CDR3: CASSSNHEQYF
V: TRBV15; size: .; length: 13; J: TRBJ1-1; D: .; DNA: TGTGCCACCATCGAAAAGGGAGGCACTGAAGCTTTCTTT; CDR3: CATIEKGGTEAFF
V: TRBV2; size: .; length: 17; J: TRBJ2-1; D: TRBD2; DNA: TGTGCCAGCAGTGAGGAGCGATTGGTGGGAGGGAAGTATGAGCAGTCCTTC; CDR3: CASSEERLVGGKYEQSF
V: TRBV7-3; size: many; length: 15; J: TRBJ2-1; D: TRBD2; DNA: TGTGCCAGCAGCTTACGCGGGGGGGCCGACAATGAGCAGTTCTTC; CDR3: CASSLRGGADNEQFF
V: TRBV24-1; size: .; length: 13; J: TRBJ1-5; D: TRBD1; DNA: TGTGCCACCCGGGACAGGGACAATCAGCCCCAGCATTTT; CDR3: CATRDRDNQPQHF
V: TRBV2; size: .; length: 13; J: TRBJ2-1; D: TRBD1; DNA: TGTGCCAGCAGTCGGGACAGAGACAATGAGCAGCTCTTC; CDR3: CASSRDRDNEQLF
V: TRBV11-1; size: .; length: 16; J: TRBJ1-2; D: TRBD1; DNA: TGTGCCAGCAGCTTCAATGCCAGGGGGCTTGGCTATGGCTACACCTTC; CDR3: CASSFNARGLGYGYTF
V: TRBV24-1; size: once; length: 16; J: TRBJ2-1; D: TRBD2; DNA: TGTGCCACCAGTGGAGCTAGCGGGGGCCGGGGCAATGAGCAGTTCTTC; CDR3: CATSGASGGRGNEQFF
V: TRBV10-3; size: .; length: 16; J: TRBJ2-3; D: .; DNA: TGTGCCATCAGTGAGGAGGCGTGGGGCGATAGAGATACGCAGTATTTT; CDR3: CAISEEAWGDRDTQYF
V: TRBV11-1; size: .; length: 16; J: TRBJ2-7; D: TRBD1; DNA: TGTGCCAGCAGCCTGATCGCCGGGACAGGGACCTACGAGCAGTACTTC; CDR3: CASSLIAGTGTYEQYF
V: TRBV19; size: many; length: 13; J: TRBJ1-1; D: .; DNA: TGTGCCAGTACCCCCGGGGGTAGGACTGAAGCTTTCTTT; CDR3: CASTPGGRTEAFF
V: TRBV15; size: .; length: 15; J: TRBJ1-2; D: TRBD1; DNA: TGTGCCACCAGCAGAGAAGGAACAGGGGGATTTGGCTACACCTTC; CDR3: CATSREGTGGFGYTF
V: TRBV7-3; size: .; length: 16; J: TRBJ1-2; D: .; DNA: TGTGCCAGCAGCTTAACGGGCCCGGGGGCGAGCTATGACTACACCTTC; CDR3: CASSLTGPGASYDYTF
V: TRBV19; size: .; length: 14; J: TRBJ1-5; D: .; DNA: TGTGCCAGTAGCGCCCCTTGGCCGGGCCAGCCCCAGCATTTT; CDR3: CASSAPWPGQPQHF